This T cell receptor (beta chain) was sequenced for a study of blood T cell repertoires in COVID-19. For the study at large: Sources were T cells, B-cell-depleted T cells, or PBMCs; the material itself was cDNA or gDNA.

Original handling: Reference gene primer amplification gave nucleated cell count estimates. Here immunoSEQ multiplex PCR was the method, and the copy in TCRdb shows in-frame clones only, minus some. V, J and clone size are taken as reported in that table, and D and trimming were inferred from the DNA itself. The sample contains under 250,000 clones, 84% of which appear only once. Looked up from germline, CDR1 is SEHNR and CDR2 is FQNEAQ (reference sequence). V gave up 5 bases and J gave up 5 bases, with 12 bases separating them. CDR3 length: 13 residues. This sequence was found in a woman between 35 and 50 years old who had recovered from COVID-19. Sequencing input: peripheral blood. V is TRBV7-9 and J is TRBJ1-1; maybe TRBD1 (5 bases). CDR3 sequence: CASSTTGGTEAFF. CDR3 coding DNA: TGTGCCAGCAGCACTACTGGGGGGACTGAAGCTTTCTTT.